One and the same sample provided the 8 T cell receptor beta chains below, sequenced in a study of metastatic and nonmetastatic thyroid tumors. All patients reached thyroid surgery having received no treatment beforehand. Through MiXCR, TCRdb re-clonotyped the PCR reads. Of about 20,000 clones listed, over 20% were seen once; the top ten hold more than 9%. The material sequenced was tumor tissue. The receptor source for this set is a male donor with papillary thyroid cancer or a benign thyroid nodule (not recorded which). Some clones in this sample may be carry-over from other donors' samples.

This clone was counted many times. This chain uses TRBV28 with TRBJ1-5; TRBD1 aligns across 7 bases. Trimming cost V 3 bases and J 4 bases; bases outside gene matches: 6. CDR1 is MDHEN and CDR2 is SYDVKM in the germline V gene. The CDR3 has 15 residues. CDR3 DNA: TGTGCCAGCAGTTTCTTCGCCAGGGGGAATCAGCCCCAGCATTTT. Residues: CASSFFARGNQPQHF.

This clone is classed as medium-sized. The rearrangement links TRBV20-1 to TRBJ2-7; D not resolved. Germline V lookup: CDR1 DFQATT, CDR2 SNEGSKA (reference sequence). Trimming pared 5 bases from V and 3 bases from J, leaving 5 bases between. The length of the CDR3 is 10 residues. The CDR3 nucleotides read TGCAGTGCTTCCAACTACGAGCAGTACTTC. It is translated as CSASNYEQYF.

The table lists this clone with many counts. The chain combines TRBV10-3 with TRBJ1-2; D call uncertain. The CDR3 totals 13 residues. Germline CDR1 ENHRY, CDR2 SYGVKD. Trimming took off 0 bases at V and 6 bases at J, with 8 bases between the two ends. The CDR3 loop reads CAISESGQNGYTF. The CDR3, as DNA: TGTGCCATCAGTGAGTCCGGGCAGAATGGCTACACCTTC.

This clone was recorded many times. The CDR3 spells CASSDQGSVYGYTF. CDR3 DNA: TGTGCCAGCAGTGATCAGGGGAGCGTCTATGGCTACACCTTC. The gene calls are TRBV25-1 and TRBJ1-2; D is perhaps TRBD1 (6 bases). The CDR3 spans 14 residues. Between the trimmed V and J ends, which lost 3 bases and 4 bases, there was a span of 12 bases. Germline loops: CDR1 MGHDK, CDR2 SYGVNS.

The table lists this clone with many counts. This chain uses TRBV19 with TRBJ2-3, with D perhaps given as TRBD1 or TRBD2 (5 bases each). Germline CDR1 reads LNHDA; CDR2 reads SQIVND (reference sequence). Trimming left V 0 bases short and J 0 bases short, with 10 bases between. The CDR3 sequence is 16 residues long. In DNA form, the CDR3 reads TGTGCCAGTAGTATAGAACGAGGGACCAGCACAGATACGCAGTATTTT. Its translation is CASSIERGTSTDTQYF.

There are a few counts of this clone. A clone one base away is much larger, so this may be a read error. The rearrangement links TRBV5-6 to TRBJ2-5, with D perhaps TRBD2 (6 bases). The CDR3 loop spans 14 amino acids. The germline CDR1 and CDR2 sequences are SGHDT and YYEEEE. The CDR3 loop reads CANSLIGRGETQYF. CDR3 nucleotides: TGTGCCAACAGCTTGATCGGGAGAGGGGAGACCCAGTACTTC.

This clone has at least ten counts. The CDR3 region is CASSLVEGSYGYTF. CDR3 bases: TGTGCCAGCAGCTTAGTAGAAGGTTCCTATGGCTACACCTTC. The chain is built from TRBV7-9 and TRBJ1-2, with D uncertain. Germline V gene sequence: CDR1 SEHNR, CDR2 FQNEAQ (reference sequence). The CDR3 runs to 14 residues. The ends were cut back, 1 base at V and 4 bases at J, with 10 bases in the middle.

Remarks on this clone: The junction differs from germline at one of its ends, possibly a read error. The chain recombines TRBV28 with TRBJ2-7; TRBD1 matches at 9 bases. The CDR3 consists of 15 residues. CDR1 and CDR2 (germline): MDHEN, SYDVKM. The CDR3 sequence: CANSSHGTGRYEQYF. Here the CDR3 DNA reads TGTGCCAACAGTTCACACGGGACAGGGAGGTACGAGCAGTACTTC. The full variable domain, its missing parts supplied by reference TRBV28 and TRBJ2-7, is DVKVTQSSRYLVKRTGEKVFLECVQDMDHENMFWYRQDPGLGLRLIYFSYDVKMKEKGDIPEGYSVSREKKERFSLILESASTNQTSMYLCANSSHGTGRYEQYFGPGTRLTVT.